In this sample, the clone carrying this T cell receptor beta chain turned up a few times. The sample comes from a study of human T cells and chemical hapten exposure. V was pared by 0 bases and J by 5 bases, with 15 bases between. This CDR3 has 15 residues. Germline V gene sequence: CDR1 SGHRS, CDR2 YFSETQ. Time point of the sample: patch test 1, 2 weeks after DPC sensitization. Noted treatment: therapeutic diphenylcyclopropenone sensitization with weekly scalp DPC. TCRdb ran MiXCR on the RACE reads and lists one entry per CDR3 protein. This table holds tens of thousands of distinct CDR3 sequences, 25% to 40% found once.

The origin of this receptor is a man between 40 and 49 years old with alopecia areata. Some clones in this sample may be carry-over from other donors' samples. The input for sequencing was whole blood, taken in connection with sensitization to the hapten diphenylcyclopropenone (DPC). The chain employs TRBV5-1 and TRBJ2-7, with TRBD1 as a possible D gene (6 bases). CDR3: CASSLVPGHLDEQYF. The DNA of the CDR3 is TGCGCCAGCAGCTTGGTTCCGGGACATTTGGACGAGCAGTACTTC.